One and the same sample provided the 8 T cell receptor beta chains below, sequenced in a study of cytomegalovirus exposure and HLA in healthy donors (TCRdb year 2017). Library generation was performed with the immunoSEQ multiplex PCR assay. A mixture of 60 forward primers for TCR Vbeta segments and 13 reverse primers for TCR Jbeta segments was used in the multiplex PCR. TCRdb retrieved this table from immuneACCESS and kept in-frame rearrangements only. Not all clones are present; in checked studies, unresolved V genes account for under half, and no reason is known for the remainder. The sample yields around 120,000 clones; around 74% were counted once. The biggest ten clones account for roughly 30% of the sample. Sequences were obtained from PBMCs. The source of these receptors is a man aged 55 to 70 in good health and CMV-seropositive.

The chain recombines TRBV9 with TRBJ2-7; a possible D gene is TRBD1 (8 bases). The CDR3 sequence is 14 residues long. Per germline, CDR1 SGDLS and CDR2 YYNGEE. V gave up 3 bases and J gave up 5 bases, with 15 bases separating them. In DNA, the CDR3 is TGTGCCAGCAGCGGTGCACAGGGGGGGGACGAGCAGTACTTC. Residues: CASSGAQGGDEQYF.

The CDR3 region is CASSLGGLSGNTIYF. The CDR3 nucleotides are TGCGCCAGCAGCTTGGGGGGACTCTCTGGAAACACCATATATTTT. This chain links TRBV5-1 with TRBJ1-3; perhaps TRBD1 as D (5 bases). This CDR3 is built from 15 residues. V shed 0 bases and J shed 0 bases, with 7 bases lying between them. Germline V gene data show CDR1 as SGHRS and CDR2 as YFSETQ.

This rearrangement joins TRBV9 to TRBJ2-5; 11 positions agree with TRBD1. The germline V gene has CDR1 SGDLS and CDR2 YYNGEE. The length of the CDR3 is 16 residues. Trimming cost V 0 bases and J 4 bases; bases outside gene matches: 5. The DNA for the CDR3 is TGTGCCAGCAGCGTAGGCGGACAGGGGGCGCGAGAGACCCAGTACTTC. Its protein product is CASSVGGQGARETQYF.

The chain uses TRBV5-6 and TRBJ2-1; 9 nucleotides line up with TRBD2. The CDR3 loop spans 16 amino acids. The ends lost 5 bases at V and 9 bases at J; junction bases unmatched: 15. The germline V gene encodes CDR1 SGHDT and CDR2 YYEEEE. The CDR3 reads CASRGGGLAGRSEQFF. The CDR3 DNA follows: TGTGCCAGCAGGGGGGGTGGGCTAGCGGGGAGAAGTGAGCAGTTCTTC.

As for this clone: The same CDR3 is also encoded by other DNA sequences in this sample. This sequence joins TRBV11-2 and TRBJ1-2; D unresolved. The CDR3 contains 13 residues. The V end was cut by 0 bases, the J end by 3 bases, with 5 bases between. Germline CDR1 is SGHAT and CDR2 is FQNNGV. CDR3 nucleotide sequence: TGTGCCAGCAGCTTAGATCCAGACTATGGCTACACCTTC. Translating it yields CASSLDPDYGYTF.

This clone has just a few counts. The chain employs TRBV5-1 and TRBJ2-1, with 14 bases fitting TRBD2. Germline CDR1 is SGHRS and CDR2 is YFSETQ. V shed 5 bases, J shed 8 bases, and the junction held 6 bases outside the gene matches. The CDR3 consists of 15 residues. In DNA form, the CDR3 reads TGCGCCAGCAGTTCCGGGACTAGCGGGAGTGATGAGCAGTTCTTC. It yields the protein CASSSGTSGSDEQFF.

This chain connects TRBV30 to TRBJ1-5, with D maybe TRBD1 (5 bases). This CDR3 region has 18 residues. Trimming pared 1 base from V and 1 base from J, leaving 20 bases between. CDR1 and CDR2 (germline): GTSNPN, SVGIG (reference sequence). The CDR3 coding sequence is TGTGCCTGGAGTGGGGCGCGGGGGGGATTTGGAAGCAATCAGCCCCAGCATTTT. The encoded protein is CAWSGARGGFGSNQPQHF.

Only a few counts were recorded for this clone. The chain has TRBV29-1 and TRBJ2-2; D perhaps matches TRBD2 (5 bases). This CDR3 spans 12 amino acids. Trimming pared 7 bases from V and 6 bases from J, leaving 12 bases between. Germline CDR1 is SQVTM and CDR2 is ANQGSEA. CDR3 DNA sequence: TGCAGCGGACGATGGGGAGCCGGGGAGCTGTTTTTT. Translation gives CSGRWGAGELFF.